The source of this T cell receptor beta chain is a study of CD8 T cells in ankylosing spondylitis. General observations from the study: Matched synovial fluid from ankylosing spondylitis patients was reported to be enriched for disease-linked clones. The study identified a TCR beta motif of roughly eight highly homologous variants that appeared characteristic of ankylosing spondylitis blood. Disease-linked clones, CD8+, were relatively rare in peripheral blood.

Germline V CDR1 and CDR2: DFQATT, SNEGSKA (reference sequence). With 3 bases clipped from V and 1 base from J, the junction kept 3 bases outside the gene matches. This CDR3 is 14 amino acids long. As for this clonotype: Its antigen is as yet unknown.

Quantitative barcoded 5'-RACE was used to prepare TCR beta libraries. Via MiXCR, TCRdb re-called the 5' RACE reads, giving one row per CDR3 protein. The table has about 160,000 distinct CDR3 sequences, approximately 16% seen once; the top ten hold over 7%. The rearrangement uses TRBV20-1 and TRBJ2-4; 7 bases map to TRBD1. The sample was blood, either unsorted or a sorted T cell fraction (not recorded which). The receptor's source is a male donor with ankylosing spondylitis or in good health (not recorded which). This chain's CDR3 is CSASARGAKNIQYF. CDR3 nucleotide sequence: TGCAGTGCTAGTGCCAGGGGGGCCAAAAACATTCAGTACTTC.